These 28 T cell receptor beta chains share one sample of origin, sequenced in a study of shared clonotypes between healthy human individuals. The repertoire was sequenced with immunoSEQ multiplex PCR; TCRdb's copy has only in-frame clones and lacks some. The repertoire has just over 2,000,000 clones, 85% to 95% of them found once; the top ten carry under 0.15%. The sample consisted of naive CD4+ T cells sorted from blood. The subset: CD45RA+ positively selected. The receptors originated from a man younger than 30 in good health.

For this clone: The same CDR3 can be traced to other DNA sequences in this sample. The J gene is TRBJ1-5, the V gene TRBV6-1; D perhaps matches TRBD1 (6 bases). Germline-derived CDR1 and CDR2 are MNHNS and SASEGT. CDR3 length equals 12 residues. V shed 9 bases and J shed 1 base, with 7 bases lying between them. CDR3 region: CASRGSNQPQHF. CDR3 nucleotides: TGTGCCAGTAGGGGGAGCAATCAGCCCCAGCATTTT.

As DNA, the CDR3 is TGTGCCAGCTCACCACTAGGGGCAGATACGCAGTATTTT. Protein: CASSPLGADTQYF. The V call is TRBV18, the J call TRBJ2-3; weak D call: TRBD1 (5 bases). The CDR3 is 13 residues long. Per the germline V gene, CDR1 is KGHSH and CDR2 is LQKENI. Trimming shortened V by 1 base and J by 4 bases, and 6 bases separated the two germline ends.

The V gene is TRBV5-6, the J gene TRBJ1-1; 9 bases are shared with TRBD1. Germline CDR1 and CDR2: SGHDT and YYEEEE. V trimming: 2 bases; J trimming: 5 bases; junction bases outside the gene matches: 7. The CDR3 covers 15 residues. CDR3 nucleotides: TGTGCCAGCAGCTTCCCACAGGGGGCGCGAACTGAAGCTTTCTTT. Its protein product is CASSFPQGARTEAFF. Supplemented by reference TRBV5-6 and TRBJ1-1, the full variable domain reads DAGVTQSPTHLIKTRGQQVTLRCSPKSGHDTVSWYQQALGQGPQFIFQYYEEEERQRGNFPDRFSGHQFPNYSSELNVNALLLGDSALYLCASSFPQGARTEAFFGQGTRLTVV.

The chain is built from TRBV5-6 and TRBJ2-7; 7 bases align to TRBD1. Germline loops: CDR1 SGHDT, CDR2 YYEEEE. J gave up 4 bases and V 7 bases, and 8 bases lay outside the gene matches. This CDR3 is 13 amino acids long. This CDR3 reads CASRSDRAYEQYF. For the CDR3, the DNA is TGTGCCAGCCGCTCCGACAGGGCTTACGAGCAGTACTTC.

The chain joins TRBV18 to TRBJ2-5; a possible D gene is TRBD2 (5 bases). Germline V gene data show CDR1 as KGHSH and CDR2 as LQKENI. Trimming stripped 2 bases from V and 0 bases from J, with 10 bases between. The CDR3 loop spans 15 amino acids. Here the CDR3 reads CASSPYFGDQETQYF. CDR3 in DNA: TGTGCCAGCTCACCATATTTCGGGGACCAAGAGACCCAGTACTTC.

This clone was recorded once. This chain uses TRBV2 with TRBJ2-1, with D possibly called TRBD1 or TRBD2 (6 bases each). Trimming removed 3 bases from V and 9 bases from J, with 15 bases in between. CDR1 is SNHLY and CDR2 is FYNNEI in the germline V gene. This CDR3 has 14 residues. The CDR3 DNA reads TGTGCCAGCAGTGAGGTTGGGGGGCCGGGTGAGCAGTTCTTC. Translation gives CASSEVGGPGEQFF.

The chain uses TRBV18 and TRBJ1-2; unclear D gene. V was cut by 0 bases and J by 2 bases, with 10 bases left in between. CDR1 KGHSH and CDR2 LQKENI come from the germline V gene. The CDR3 totals 15 residues. The CDR3 DNA reads TGTGCCAGCTCACCACCGCCGGGAGAAAACTATGGCTACACCTTC. Its translation is CASSPPPGENYGYTF. The variable domain in full, completed from reference TRBV18 and TRBJ1-2, reads NAGVMQNPRHLVRRRGQEARLRCSPMKGHSHVYWYRQLPEEGLKFMVYLQKENIIDESGMPKERFSAEFPKEGPSILRIQQVVRGDSAAYFCASSPPPGENYGYTFGSGTRLTVV.

This chain joins TRBV19 and TRBJ1-5; TRBD1 is a possible D gene (5 bases). The V end lost 7 bases, the J end lost 4 bases, and 5 bases lay between the germline ends. CDR1 and CDR2 (germline): LNHDA, SQIVND (reference sequence). This CDR3 has 11 amino acids. CDR3 sequence: CASNRNQPQHF. The CDR3 DNA sequence: TGTGCCAGTAACAGGAATCAGCCCCAGCATTTT.

This chain connects TRBV21-1 to TRBJ2-7; the tabulated D call, TRBD2, remains unverified against the DNA. TRBV21-1 is reported as a pseudogene. This CDR3 is built from 16 residues. CDR3 residues: CASSTGWRPLSYEQYF. The DNA for the CDR3 is TGTGCCAGCAGCACCGGCTGGAGGCCCCTCTCCTACGAGCAGTACTTC.

V and J are TRBV4-2 and TRBJ1-3; 10 positions match TRBD1. The CDR3 is made up of 15 amino acids. V was pared by 0 bases and J by 4 bases, with 0 bases of the junction left unmatched. Looked up from germline, CDR1 is LGHNA and CDR2 is YNFKEQ. DNA for the CDR3: TGTGCCAGCAGCCAAGAGGGACAGGGGGGAAACACCATATATTTT. As protein: CASSQEGQGGNTIYF.

This chain uses TRBV5-1 with TRBJ2-3; D possibly corresponds to TRBD2 (5 bases). From germline, CDR1 is SGHRS and CDR2 YFSETQ. Trimming took off 5 bases at V and 2 bases at J, with 12 bases between the two ends. The length of the CDR3 is 14 residues. Here the CDR3 reads CASSRRLDTDTQYF. The CDR3 DNA reads TGCGCCAGCAGTAGGAGGCTAGACACAGATACGCAGTATTTT.

Regarding this clone: The same CDR3 arises from other DNA sequences in this sample as well. The J gene is TRBJ2-3, the V gene TRBV5-4; D possibly corresponds to TRBD2 (6 bases). The CDR3 loop spans 15 amino acids. Germline lookup yields CDR1 SGHNT and CDR2 YYREEE (reference sequence). V shed 0 bases and J shed 0 bases, with 8 bases lying between them. The CDR3 nucleotides read TGTGCCAGCAGCTTGGGGGGAGGTAGCACAGATACGCAGTATTTT. It yields the protein CASSLGGGSTDTQYF.

This rearrangement joins TRBV19 to TRBJ1-6, with D possibly being TRBD1 (6 bases). CDR3 size: 14 residues. CDR1 is LNHDA, CDR2 SQIVND, per germline (reference sequence). Trimming pared 10 bases from V and 4 bases from J, leaving 14 bases between. The CDR3 sequence: CATGGTLYNSPLHF. For the CDR3, the DNA is TGTGCCACCGGAGGGACACTTTATAATTCACCCCTCCACTTT.

This sequence joins TRBV7-2 and TRBJ1-6; the D gene is possibly TRBD1 (5 bases). Between the trimmed V and J ends, which lost 2 bases and 8 bases, there was a span of 25 bases. The CDR3 contains 19 residues. Germline V gene lookup returns CDR1 SGHTA and CDR2 FQGNSA. CDR3: CASSLSFSGSAGLHSPLHF. The CDR3 DNA is TGTGCCAGCAGCTTATCGTTTTCAGGCAGTGCAGGGTTGCATTCACCCCTCCACTTT. The entire variable domain, with the rest obtained from reference TRBV7-2 and TRBJ1-6, is as follows: GAGVSQSPSNKVTEKGKDVELRCDPISGHTALYWYRQSLGQGLEFLIYFQGNSAPDKSGLPSDRFSAERTGGSVSTLTIQRTQQEDSAVYLCASSLSFSGSAGLHSPLHFGNGTRLTVT.

The chain joins TRBV30 to TRBJ2-2, with 8 bases that match TRBD1. With 3 bases clipped from V and 5 bases from J, the junction kept 8 bases outside the gene matches. The germline V gene encodes CDR1 GTSNPN and CDR2 SVGIG (reference sequence). The CDR3 sequence is 15 residues long. In DNA, the CDR3 is TGTGCCTGGAGGGTTCAGGGGGCAATTACCGGGGAGCTGTTTTTT. Amino acids: CAWRVQGAITGELFF.

The chain employs TRBV9 and TRBJ2-3; 13 bases fit TRBD2. Germline V gene sequence: CDR1 SGDLS, CDR2 YYNGEE. The CDR3 spans 19 residues. Trimming took 4 bases from V and 3 from J; bases not matched to a gene: 14. CDR3 coding DNA: TGTGCCAGCAGCAAAGGAGAGGGACTAGCGGGACACCTGACAGATACGCAGTATTTT. The encoded protein is CASSKGEGLAGHLTDTQYF. The whole variable domain, remainder taken from reference TRBV9 and TRBJ2-3, is DSGVTQTPKHLITATGQRVTLRCSPRSGDLSVYWYQQSLDQGLQFLIQYYNGEERAKGNILERFSAQQFPDLHSELNLSSLELGDSALYFCASSKGEGLAGHLTDTQYFGPGTRLTVL.

J is TRBJ2-7 and V is TRBV5-1, with D possibly matching TRBD2 (7 bases). CDR3 length: 14 residues. Germline V gene sequence: CDR1 SGHRS, CDR2 YFSETQ. Trimming pared 5 bases from V and 1 base from J, leaving 13 bases between. The CDR3 reads CASSEGGASYEQYF. In DNA form, the CDR3 reads TGCGCCAGCAGTGAAGGGGGGGCGTCCTACGAGCAGTACTTC. Based on the CDR3 plus reference TRBV5-1 and TRBJ2-7, the full variable domain is KAGVTQTPRYLIKTRGQQVTLSCSPISGHRSVSWYQQTPGQGLQFLFEYFSETQRNKGNFPGRFSGRQFSNSRSEMNVSTLELGDSALYLCASSEGGASYEQYFGPGTRLTVT.

In the case of this clone: The sample contains more than one DNA sequence encoding this CDR3. The V call is TRBV6-5, the J call TRBJ2-2; possibly TRBD1 for D (6 bases). The CDR3 contains 15 residues. V lost 4 bases to trimming and J lost 2 bases, with 11 bases between them. Germline assignment: CDR1 MNHEY and CDR2 SVGAGI. This CDR3 reads CASSSGTLNTGELFF. The CDR3 nucleotides are TGTGCCAGCAGTTCCGGGACACTTAACACCGGGGAGCTGTTTTTT.

The genes are TRBV2 and TRBJ2-5, with 9 positions matching TRBD1. CDR1 SNHLY and CDR2 FYNNEI come from the germline V gene. The J segment lost 4 bases and the V segment lost 10 bases, leaving 10 bases of the junction unmatched. This CDR3 is 14 amino acids long. CDR3 residues: CATQGGQGIETQYF. CDR3 sequence (DNA): TGTGCCACTCAGGGAGGACAGGGGATAGAGACCCAGTACTTC.

V is TRBV6-1 and J is TRBJ1-4; perhaps TRBD1 as D (6 bases). The V and J ends lost 11 bases and 0 bases respectively, with 16 bases between them. The CDR3 has 15 amino acids. CDR1 MNHNS and CDR2 SASEGT come from the germline V gene. The CDR3 is CAGRQAAATNEKLFF. The DNA for the CDR3 is TGTGCCGGGAGACAGGCGGCTGCAACTAATGAAAAACTGTTTTTT.

The V gene is TRBV6-5, the J gene TRBJ2-1, with a possible D match to TRBD1 (6 bases). CDR1 and CDR2 (germline): MNHEY, SVGAGI. The CDR3 has 13 amino acids. Trimming left V 5 bases short and J 2 bases short, with 7 bases between. The CDR3 DNA is TGTGCCAGCAGTAGGGACACCTACAATGAGCAGTTCTTC. It codes for CASSRDTYNEQFF.

This sequence joins TRBV6-6 and TRBJ1-3, with TRBD1 identical over 7 bases. From germline, CDR1 is MNHNY and CDR2 SVGAGI (reference sequence). CDR3 length: 13 amino acids. The V and J ends lost 8 bases and 4 bases, in that order; junction bases with no gene match: 5. In nucleotides, the CDR3 is TGTGCCAGCGCAGGGGGTGGCGGAAACACCATATATTTT. It codes for CASAGGGGNTIYF.

As to this clone: This specimen includes other DNA sequences encoding the same CDR3. The chain uses TRBV10-3 and TRBJ1-5; 7 nucleotides agree with TRBD1. Trimming took 5 bases from V and 3 from J; bases not matched to a gene: 4. Germline lookup yields CDR1 ENHRY and CDR2 SYGVKD. The CDR3 length is 14 residues. The CDR3 loop is CAISSGTDNQPQHF. The CDR3 bases are TGTGCCATCAGTTCCGGGACAGACAATCAGCCCCAGCATTTT.

The chain recombines TRBV2 with TRBJ2-7; TRBD2 matches at 7 bases. The CDR3 runs to 18 residues. Germline assignment: CDR1 SNHLY and CDR2 FYNNEI. J was trimmed by 0 bases and V by 5 bases; bases with no gene match: 16. The CDR3 DNA reads TGTGCCAGCAGTTACCGCACTCGGGGAGGGTCTTACTCCTACGAGCAGTACTTC. Encoded protein: CASSYRTRGGSYSYEQYF.

The chain recombines TRBV5-1 with TRBJ2-7; no firm D call. CDR3 length: 14 amino acids. Germline assignment: CDR1 SGHRS and CDR2 YFSETQ. The V end lost 5 bases, the J end lost 3 bases, and 15 bases lay between the germline ends. The CDR3 DNA reads TGCGCCAGCAGTCGAGAATCGTTAGACTACGAGCAGTACTTC. Its protein product is CASSRESLDYEQYF.

This chain uses TRBV10-3 with TRBJ1-2, with D hard to call. This CDR3 is 15 amino acids long. CDR1 is ENHRY, CDR2 SYGVKD, per germline. V lost 2 bases, J lost 5 bases, and 15 bases lay in between. CDR3 protein: CAISEALNGEYGYTF. Here the CDR3 DNA reads TGTGCCATCAGTGAGGCCTTGAATGGGGAATATGGCTACACCTTC.

Only one count was recorded for this clone. The V gene is TRBV30, the J gene TRBJ1-3; D unclear. The germline gives CDR1 GTSNPN, CDR2 SVGIG (reference sequence). V dropped 4 bases and J dropped 3 bases, with 10 bases sitting between them. This CDR3 region has 13 residues. The CDR3 DNA reads TGTGCCTGGACGATCACCTTTGGAAACACCATATATTTT. It encodes CAWTITFGNTIYF.

As regards this clone: A read error may produce the germline difference seen at one junction end. The V gene is TRBV7-7, the J gene TRBJ1-2; D not certain. Germline V gives CDR1 SSHAT, CDR2 FNYEAQ (reference sequence). This CDR3 region has 16 residues. The CDR3 nucleotides read TGTGCTAGCAGAAAGGAGGAGTATGTGCAGAACTATGGCTACACCTTC. Its protein is CASRKEEYVQNYGYTF.